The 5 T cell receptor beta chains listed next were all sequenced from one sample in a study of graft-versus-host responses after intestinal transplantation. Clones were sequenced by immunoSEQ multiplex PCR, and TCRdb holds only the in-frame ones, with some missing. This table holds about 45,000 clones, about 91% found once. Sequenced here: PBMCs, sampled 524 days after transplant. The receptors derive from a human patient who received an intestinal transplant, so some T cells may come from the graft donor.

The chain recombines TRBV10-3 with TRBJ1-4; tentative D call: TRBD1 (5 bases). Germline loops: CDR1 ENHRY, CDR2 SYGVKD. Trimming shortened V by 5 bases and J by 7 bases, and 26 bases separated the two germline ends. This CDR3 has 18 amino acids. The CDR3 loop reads CAISSVSPSQGLGEKLFF. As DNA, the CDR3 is TGTGCCATCAGTTCCGTCTCCCCCTCTCAGGGCCTCGGTGAAAAACTGTTTTTT.

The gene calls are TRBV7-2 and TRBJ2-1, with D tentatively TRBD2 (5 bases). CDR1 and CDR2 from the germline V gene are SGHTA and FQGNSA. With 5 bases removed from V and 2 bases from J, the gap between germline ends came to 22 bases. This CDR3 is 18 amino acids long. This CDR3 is CASSPFGAVPSAYNEQFF. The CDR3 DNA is TGTGCCAGCAGCCCTTTCGGAGCGGTTCCCAGTGCCTACAATGAGCAGTTCTTC.

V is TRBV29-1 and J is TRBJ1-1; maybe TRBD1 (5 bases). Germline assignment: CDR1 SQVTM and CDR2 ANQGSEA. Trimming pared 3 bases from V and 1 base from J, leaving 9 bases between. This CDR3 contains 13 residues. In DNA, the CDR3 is TGCAGCGTTGATGTTGGGGGGAACACTGAAGCTTTCTTT. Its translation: CSVDVGGNTEAFF.

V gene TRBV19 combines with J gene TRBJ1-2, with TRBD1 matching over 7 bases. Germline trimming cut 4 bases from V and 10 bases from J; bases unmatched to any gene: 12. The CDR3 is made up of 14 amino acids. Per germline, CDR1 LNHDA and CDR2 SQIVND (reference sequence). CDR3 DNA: TGTGCCAGTAGTACGCCCGGGACAGCTTCTTCCTACACCTTC. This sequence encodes CASSTPGTASSYTF.

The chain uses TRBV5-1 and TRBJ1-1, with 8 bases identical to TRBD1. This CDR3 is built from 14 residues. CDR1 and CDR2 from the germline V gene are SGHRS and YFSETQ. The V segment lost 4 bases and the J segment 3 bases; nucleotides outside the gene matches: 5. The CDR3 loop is CASSLTGGDTEAFF. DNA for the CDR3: TGCGCCAGCAGCCTTACAGGGGGGGACACTGAAGCTTTCTTT.